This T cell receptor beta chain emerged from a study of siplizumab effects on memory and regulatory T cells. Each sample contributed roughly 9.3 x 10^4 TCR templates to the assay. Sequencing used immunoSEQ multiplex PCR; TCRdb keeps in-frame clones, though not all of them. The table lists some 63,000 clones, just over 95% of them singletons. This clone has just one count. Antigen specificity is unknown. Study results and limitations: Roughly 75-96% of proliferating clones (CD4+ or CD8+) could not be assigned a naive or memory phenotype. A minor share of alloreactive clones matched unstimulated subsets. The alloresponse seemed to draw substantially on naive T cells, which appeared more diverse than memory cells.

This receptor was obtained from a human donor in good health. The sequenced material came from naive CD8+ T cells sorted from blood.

Written as DNA, the CDR3 is TGTGCCAGCAGCTTGCTGGACCGGTATAGCAATCAGCCCCAGCATTTT. Translating it yields CASSLLDRYSNQPQHF. The chain joins TRBV5-8 to TRBJ1-5; D gene uncertain. The length of the CDR3 is 16 residues. Deletions cut 1 base from V and 0 bases from J, with 11 bases between. CDR1 and CDR2 from the germline V gene are SGHTS and YDEGEE.